The 29 T cell receptor beta chains presented below share a single source sample, sequenced in a study of blood T cell repertoires in COVID-19. Profiling relied on immunoSEQ multiplex PCR, and the TCRdb table lists in-frame clones only, not all of them. This sample carries around 100,000 clones, almost 90% of them seen once, and the ten largest clones take 5%. Sequencing was done on a sample of peripheral blood. The receptors derive from a human donor in a cohort sampled during active COVID-19.

The rearrangement links TRBV7-2 to TRBJ2-3, with 9 bases aligning to TRBD2. Looked up from germline, CDR1 is SGHTA and CDR2 is FQGNSA. This CDR3 region has 15 residues. J gave up 4 bases and V 5 bases, and 7 bases lay outside the gene matches. The CDR3 bases are TGTGCCAGCAGCCCGAGCGGGAGGATGGCAGATACGCAGTATTTT. Protein sequence: CASSPSGRMADTQYF.

The V call is TRBV12-3 or TRBV12-4, the J call TRBJ1-2, with unresolved D. The CDR3 totals 11 residues. Between the trimmed V and J ends, which lost 6 bases and 8 bases, there was a span of 10 bases. The CDR3: CASSRGGGYTF. CDR3 sequence (DNA): TGTGCCAGCAGCCGCGGTGGCGGCTACACCTTC.

This chain links TRBV4-3 with TRBJ1-5; 8 bases line up with TRBD1. This CDR3 has 15 amino acids. Germline loops: CDR1 LGHNA, CDR2 YSLEER. V lost 5 bases, J lost 0 bases, and 3 bases stayed unmatched. The CDR3 coding sequence is TGCGCCAGCAGCTCCGGGACAGGTAGCAATCAGCCCCAGCATTTT. It is translated as CASSSGTGSNQPQHF.

CDR3 nucleotides: TGTGCCAGCTCAATCGGCAGGGGGGAATCCTACGAGCAGTACTTC. Translated: CASSIGRGESYEQYF. The chain combines TRBV18 with TRBJ2-7; a weak D match, TRBD1 (7 bases). The CDR3 extends over 15 amino acids. Germline assignment: CDR1 KGHSH and CDR2 LQKENI. V dropped 5 bases and J dropped 1 base, with 15 bases sitting between them.

The J gene is TRBJ2-3, the V gene TRBV5-1, with D tentatively TRBD2 (6 bases). Germline CDR1 is SGHRS and CDR2 is YFSETQ. The germline V and J ends were trimmed by 0 bases and 1 base, with 12 bases remaining between them. The CDR3 runs to 16 residues. The CDR3 reads CASSLGLALGTDTQYF. The DNA of the CDR3 is TGCGCCAGCAGCTTGGGGCTAGCGCTGGGCACAGATACGCAGTATTTT.

The chain links TRBV7-6 to TRBJ2-6; D gene uncertain. This CDR3 spans 15 amino acids. Germline values: CDR1 SGHVS, CDR2 FNYEAQ. Trimming pared 1 base from V and 0 bases from J, leaving 4 bases between. CDR3 in DNA: TGTGCCAGCAGCTTAGGGGCCTCTGGGGCCAACGTCCTGACTTTC. Residues: CASSLGASGANVLTF.

The chain is built from TRBV5-4 and TRBJ2-3; a weak D match, TRBD2 (5 bases). The CDR3 is made up of 15 amino acids. Trimming cost V 2 bases and J 6 bases, with 16 bases left between them. Germline-derived CDR1 and CDR2 are SGHNT and YYREEE (reference sequence). This chain's CDR3 is CASSFGGPSRDTQYF. The DNA of the CDR3 is TGTGCCAGCAGCTTTGGCGGGCCCTCAAGGGATACGCAGTATTTT.

The chain uses TRBV5-1 and TRBJ2-5; 7 nucleotides line up with TRBD2. The CDR3 contains 16 residues. Germline lookup yields CDR1 SGHRS and CDR2 YFSETQ. The V segment lost 0 bases and the J segment 5 bases; nucleotides outside the gene matches: 10. The CDR3 DNA follows: TGCGCCAGCAGCTTGGGGGGCCTCAAGGGAGGGGAGACCCAGTACTTC. As protein: CASSLGGLKGGETQYF.

V gene TRBV28 combines with J gene TRBJ2-7; possible D gene TRBD2, 5 bases. Germline CDR1 reads MDHEN; CDR2 reads SYDVKM. The V gene lost 6 bases and the J gene lost 0 bases, with 9 bases spanning the gap. This CDR3 has 13 amino acids. As DNA, the CDR3 is TGTGCCAGCAGCCCTCGGGGCTCCTACGAGCAGTACTTC. It codes for CASSPRGSYEQYF.

The chain couples TRBV5-1 to TRBJ2-1, with 9 nucleotides matching TRBD2. The CDR3 sequence is 14 residues long. Germline CDR1 SGHRS, CDR2 YFSETQ. The V segment lost 3 bases and the J segment 9 bases; nucleotides outside the gene matches: 7. CDR3 bases: TGCGCCAGCAGCTCTACTAGCGGGTTTACTGAGCAGTTCTTC. It yields the protein CASSSTSGFTEQFF.

The J gene is TRBJ2-7, the V gene TRBV7-6; the match to TRBD2 covers 9 bases. Germline CDR1 is SGHVS and CDR2 is FNYEAQ. The V gene end was trimmed by 1 base and the J gene end by 5 bases; junction bases not matched to a gene: 18. This CDR3 region has 19 residues. For the CDR3, the DNA is TGTGCCAGCAGCTTAGGGTTGGGAAGCGGGAGGTCTTCAGAAGACGAGCAGTACTTC. Translating gives CASSLGLGSGRSSEDEQYF.

The chain employs TRBV6-2 or TRBV6-3 and TRBJ1-5; tentative D call: TRBD1 (5 bases). The CDR3 loop spans 17 amino acids. Trimming left V 4 bases short and J 6 bases short, with 22 bases between. CDR1 and CDR2 from the germline V gene are MNHEY and SVGEGT. CDR3 DNA: TGTGCCAGCAGTTCCTCCCTCAGTAGGGGATTAGGTCAGCCCCAGCATTTT. This encodes CASSSSLSRGLGQPQHF.

The V call is TRBV6-5, the J call TRBJ2-3; D ambiguous. Trimming stripped 0 bases from V and 0 bases from J, with 4 bases between. Germline V lookup: CDR1 MNHEY, CDR2 SVGAGI. There are 14 residues in the CDR3. The CDR3 DNA reads as TGTGCCAGCAGTTACTCCGGTAGCACAGATACGCAGTATTTT. Its protein is CASSYSGSTDTQYF.

CDR3 bases: TGTGCCAGCAGCATAGGACAGGAGACAACTAATGAAAAACTGTTTTTT. This translates into CASSIGQETTNEKLFF. The V gene is TRBV9, the J gene TRBJ1-4; the match to TRBD1 covers 7 bases. Trimming at V came to 4 bases and at J to 0 bases, leaving 6 bases not matched to a gene. The germline gives CDR1 SGDLS, CDR2 YYNGEE. This CDR3 contains 16 residues.

This chain connects TRBV6-6 to TRBJ1-2, with 8 bases matching TRBD1. The J segment lost 5 bases and the V segment lost 6 bases, leaving 8 bases of the junction unmatched. Germline V gene lookup returns CDR1 MNHNY and CDR2 SVGAGI (reference sequence). This CDR3 comprises 14 residues. DNA for the CDR3: TGTGCCAGCAGCCGAGGACAGGGAGGTTATGGCTACACCTTC. Translation: CASSRGQGGYGYTF.

The gene calls are TRBV12-3 or TRBV12-4 and TRBJ2-1, with D maybe TRBD2 (6 bases). There are 11 residues in the CDR3. Trimming shortened V by 7 bases and J by 10 bases, and 11 bases separated the two germline ends. The CDR3 here is CASTKGLEQFF. DNA for the CDR3: TGTGCCAGCACCAAAGGACTAGAGCAGTTCTTC.

The rearrangement links TRBV5-4 to TRBJ2-6, with D uncertain. Germline values: CDR1 SGHNT, CDR2 YYREEE (reference sequence). There are 17 residues in the CDR3. V lost 0 bases and J 4 bases, leaving 14 bases between the germline ends. The DNA for the CDR3 is TGTGCCAGCAGCTTGGCTCGCCGAGGTGCCGGGGCCAACGTCCTGACTTTC. Protein product: CASSLARRGAGANVLTF.

The gene calls are TRBV19 and TRBJ1-2; TRBD1 agrees at 8 bases. The CDR3 runs 15 residues. CDR1 and CDR2 from the germline V gene are LNHDA and SQIVND (reference sequence). J was trimmed by 2 bases and V by 7 bases; bases with no gene match: 9. This CDR3 is CASTPRDRPNYGYTF. The CDR3 DNA is TGTGCCAGTACCCCTCGGGACAGGCCAAACTATGGCTACACCTTC.

This clone appeared a single time. Germline and junction disagree at one end, which may indicate a read error. This sequence joins TRBV11-2 and TRBJ2-7, with 8 bases aligning to TRBD2. From germline, CDR1 is SGHAT and CDR2 FQNNGV. The CDR3 contains 11 residues. The CDR3 DNA reads TGTGCCAGCAGCTTAGGGGGAGCGGGAGCATTC. It translates to CASSLGGAGAF.

J is TRBJ2-7 and V is TRBV10-2; D might be TRBD1 (5 bases). V shed 6 bases and J shed 3 bases, with 9 bases lying between them. CDR1 is WSHSY, CDR2 SAAADI, per germline. There are 12 residues in the CDR3. The CDR3: CASSEDNYEQYF. CDR3 nucleotides: TGCGCCAGCAGCGAGGACAACTACGAGCAGTACTTC.

The rearrangement joins TRBV4-1 to TRBJ2-7; tentatively, D is TRBD2 (5 bases). The CDR3 runs to 14 residues. The V gene lost 1 base and the J gene lost 7 bases, with 14 bases spanning the gap. Germline CDR1 reads MGHRA; CDR2 reads YSYEKL. This chain's CDR3 is CASSQAERTGEQYF. The CDR3, as DNA: TGCGCCAGCAGCCAAGCGGAGAGGACTGGGGAGCAGTACTTC.

The chain recombines TRBV28 with TRBJ1-2; possibly TRBD1 for D (5 bases). V was clipped by 7 bases and J by 3 bases, with 18 bases between them. The CDR3 runs 15 residues. The germline V gene has CDR1 MDHEN and CDR2 SYDVKM. CDR3 nucleotides: TGTGCCAGCATCTCTGGAGGGGCCCAGGACTATGGCTACACCTTC. Its translation is CASISGGAQDYGYTF.

V gene TRBV6-5 combines with J gene TRBJ2-7, with 7 bases identical to TRBD2. Germline trimming cut 0 bases from V and 3 bases from J; bases unmatched to any gene: 5. The CDR3 has 15 amino acids. CDR1 MNHEY and CDR2 SVGAGI come from the germline V gene. The CDR3 region has the DNA TGTGCCAGCAGTTACTCGAGGAGCGGGATCTACGAGCAGTACTTC. Translating gives CASSYSRSGIYEQYF.

J is TRBJ2-5 and V is TRBV10-3; 7 bases align to TRBD1. This CDR3 is built from 13 residues. The V gene's germline CDR1 is ENHRY and CDR2 SYGVKD. The J segment lost 1 base and the V segment lost 9 bases, leaving 5 bases of the junction unmatched. The CDR3 sequence: CAIKGQPQETQYF. In DNA, the CDR3 is TGTGCCATAAAGGGACAGCCCCAAGAGACCCAGTACTTC.

The genes are TRBV5-5 and TRBJ1-4, with a tentative D call TRBD1 (6 bases). Germline V gene sequence: CDR1 SGHKS, CDR2 YYEKEE (reference sequence). The CDR3 is 16 residues long. The V gene lost 0 bases and the J gene lost 6 bases, with 15 bases spanning the gap. The DNA for the CDR3 is TGTGCCAGCAGCTTGGCCGGACAGATGACCTATGAAAAACTGTTTTTT. Its protein product is CASSLAGQMTYEKLFF.

CDR3 nucleotides: TGTGCCATCAGTGAAACTAGCGGGAGGTCTGAGACCCAGTACTTC. Translating it yields CAISETSGRSETQYF. This chain uses TRBV10-3 with TRBJ2-5, with 12 bases lining up with TRBD2. After removal of 3 bases from V and 5 bases from J, the junction contained 4 bases not matched to a gene. CDR1 and CDR2 from the germline V gene are ENHRY and SYGVKD. The CDR3 spans 15 residues.

The CDR3, as DNA: TGTGCCAGTAGTGAGAGGACAGGGGTTTTCGGGGAGCTGTTTTTT. The encoded protein is CASSERTGVFGELFF. The chain uses TRBV19 and TRBJ2-2, with TRBD1 identical over 9 bases. The CDR3 spans 15 residues. The germline gives CDR1 LNHDA, CDR2 SQIVND (reference sequence). The trim removed 5 bases at V and 7 bases at J, leaving 8 bases unmatched.

The chain is built from TRBV15 and TRBJ2-5, with 8 bases aligning to TRBD2. V lost 0 bases, J lost 6 bases, and 6 bases stayed unmatched. The CDR3 totals 15 residues. Germline V gene lookup returns CDR1 LNHNV and CDR2 YYDKDF (reference sequence). CDR3 residues: CATSREGSGDQTQYF. The DNA of the CDR3 is TGTGCCACCAGCAGAGAGGGTAGCGGGGACCAGACCCAGTACTTC.

The rearrangement uses TRBV20-1 and TRBJ1-1; perhaps TRBD1 as D (5 bases). The CDR3 spans 10 residues. V lost 6 bases and J lost 11, with 13 bases in between. The V gene's germline CDR1 is DFQATT and CDR2 SNEGSKA (reference sequence). The CDR3 protein is CSATSRGAFF. In nucleotides, the CDR3 is TGCAGTGCCACGAGTCGGGGGGCTTTCTTT.